One sample yielded the 24 T cell receptor beta chains listed below, sequenced in a study of response to subunit inactivated influenza vaccine. TCRdb reanalysed the RT-PCR reads using MiXCR and keeps one entry per CDR3 protein. The sample carries 400,000 to 550,000 distinct CDR3 sequences, less than 30% recorded once. Here the sequenced sample was CD4+ T cells sorted from PBMCs, taken 5 days after vaccination. These receptors all come from a man aged 50 or older who received an inactivated influenza vaccine.

The CDR3 DNA is TGTGCCAGCAGCTTAAATCGGGAGAACACCGGGGAGCTGTTTTTT. This encodes CASSLNRENTGELFF. The rearrangement uses TRBV7-2 and TRBJ2-2, with D possibly matching TRBD2 (5 bases). The germline CDR1 and CDR2 sequences are SGHTA and FQGNSA. Trimming took 2 bases from V and 1 from J, leaving 8 bases between them. The length of the CDR3 is 15 residues.

The chain combines TRBV10-3 with TRBJ2-7; no clear D gene. The CDR3 length is 13 residues. The V end lost 2 bases, the J end lost 4 bases, and 9 bases lay between the germline ends. Germline loops: CDR1 ENHRY, CDR2 SYGVKD. The CDR3 reads CAISEHQVYEQYF. Here the CDR3 DNA reads TGTGCCATCAGTGAGCACCAGGTGTACGAGCAGTACTTC.

This clonotype was counted between two and nine times. J is TRBJ2-3 and V is TRBV20-1; no clear D. V gave up 4 bases and J gave up 5 bases, with 10 bases separating them. The germline CDR1 and CDR2 sequences are DFQATT and SNEGSKA (reference sequence). The CDR3 totals 12 residues. CDR3 region: CSAIHLQDTQYF. Here the CDR3 DNA reads TGCAGTGCTATCCACCTACAAGATACGCAGTATTTT.

The chain carries TRBV20-1 and TRBJ1-4; D gene ambiguous. Germline CDR1 is DFQATT and CDR2 is SNEGSKA (reference sequence). The CDR3 extends over 11 amino acids. Trimming took off 3 bases at V and 8 bases at J, with 7 bases between the two ends. This CDR3 is CSASFREKLFF. CDR3 DNA: TGCAGTGCTAGTTTTCGGGAAAAACTGTTTTTT.

CDR3 in DNA: TGCGCCAGCAACCCGACAGGGGGATCCAACGAGCAGTACTTC. Translated, it gives CASNPTGGSNEQYF. This chain joins TRBV5-1 and TRBJ2-7; 9 positions match TRBD1. Germline-derived CDR1 and CDR2 are SGHRS and YFSETQ. The V segment lost 6 bases and the J segment 5 bases; nucleotides outside the gene matches: 9. The CDR3 sequence is 14 residues long.

The chain combines TRBV5-1 with TRBJ2-1; D unclear. Germline lookup yields CDR1 SGHRS and CDR2 YFSETQ. V lost 0 bases and J lost 4, with 5 bases in between. The CDR3 spans 13 residues. DNA of the CDR3: TGCGCCAGCAGCTTGGACATATACAATGAGCAGTTCTTC. It codes for CASSLDIYNEQFF. Based on the CDR3 plus reference TRBV5-1 and TRBJ2-1, the full variable domain is KAGVTQTPRYLIKTRGQQVTLSCSPISGHRSVSWYQQTPGQGLQFLFEYFSETQRNKGNFPGRFSGRQFSNSRSEMNVSTLELGDSALYLCASSLDIYNEQFFGPGTRLTVL.

The chain employs TRBV5-1 and TRBJ2-1, with TRBD2 identical over 10 bases. The CDR3 has 16 amino acids. The germline gives CDR1 SGHRS, CDR2 YFSETQ. Germline trimming cut 0 bases from V and 2 bases from J; bases unmatched to any gene: 2. In nucleotides, the CDR3 is TGCGCCAGCAGCTTGGCCGGGACTAGCGCCTACAATGAGCAGTTCTTC. This sequence encodes CASSLAGTSAYNEQFF.

The V call is TRBV7-9, the J call TRBJ2-7; D not resolved. V shed 1 base and J shed 0 bases, with 10 bases lying between them. The CDR3 totals 15 residues. Germline values: CDR1 SEHNR, CDR2 FQNEAQ (reference sequence). This chain's CDR3 is CASSLVSTSSYEQYF. The CDR3 DNA follows: TGTGCCAGCAGCTTAGTCAGCACGAGCTCCTACGAGCAGTACTTC.

This clonotype has a handful of counts. The chain carries TRBV20-1 and TRBJ1-1; 7 positions agree with TRBD1. V lost 6 bases, J lost 11 bases, and 15 bases stayed unmatched. The CDR3 extends over 13 amino acids. Germline values: CDR1 DFQATT, CDR2 SNEGSKA (reference sequence). For the CDR3, the DNA is TGCAGTGCCCCAGGGGGGGGTCGTGAAAAGGCTTTCTTT. Translating it yields CSAPGGGREKAFF.

The rearrangement joins TRBV5-1 to TRBJ2-7; D possibly corresponds to TRBD2 (5 bases). The ends were cut back, 3 bases at V and 4 bases at J, with 11 bases in the middle. From germline, CDR1 is SGHRS and CDR2 YFSETQ. This CDR3 is 13 amino acids long. In DNA, the CDR3 is TGCGCCAGCAGCTGGGTCGGGGATTACGAGCAGTACTTC. Translation gives CASSWVGDYEQYF.

The chain employs TRBV6-1 and TRBJ2-1, with 10 bases matching TRBD2. The CDR3 contains 12 residues. Trimming at V came to 6 bases and at J to 12 bases, leaving 5 bases not matched to a gene. CDR1 MNHNS and CDR2 SASEGT come from the germline V gene. CDR3 loop: CASSPSGGGQFF. The DNA for the CDR3 is TGTGCCAGCAGCCCGAGCGGGGGGGGGCAGTTCTTC.

The chain couples TRBV4-3 to TRBJ2-2; 8 bases are a match to TRBD1. J lost 5 bases, V lost 4 bases, and 9 bases had no gene match. The CDR3 is 16 residues long. CDR1 and CDR2 (germline): LGHNA, YSLEER. The chain's CDR3 is CASSPQGARLTGELFF. CDR3 DNA sequence: TGCGCCAGCAGCCCTCAGGGGGCGCGTTTAACCGGGGAGCTGTTTTTT.

The rearrangement uses TRBV3-1 and TRBJ2-5; D ambiguous. Germline CDR1 LGHDT, CDR2 YNNKEL (reference sequence). The V end was cut by 0 bases, the J end by 2 bases, with 7 bases between. This CDR3 region has 14 residues. The CDR3 coding sequence is TGTGCCAGCAGCCAAGATCCAGTGCAAGAGACCCAGTACTTC. Protein sequence: CASSQDPVQETQYF.

The V call is TRBV5-4, the J call TRBJ1-2; no clear D. The ends were cut back, 2 bases at V and 2 bases at J, with 10 bases in the middle. CDR3 length equals 14 residues. Germline V gene lookup returns CDR1 SGHNT and CDR2 YYREEE (reference sequence). The CDR3 loop is CASSFGGQNYGYTF. Written as DNA, the CDR3 is TGTGCCAGCAGCTTCGGAGGGCAAAACTATGGCTACACCTTC.

J is TRBJ1-4 and V is TRBV12-3 or TRBV12-4; 7 bases map to TRBD1. The V segment lost 5 bases and the J segment 5 bases; nucleotides outside the gene matches: 5. The CDR3 has 14 amino acids. This CDR3 reads CASSPGQWNEKLFF. Written as DNA, the CDR3 is TGTGCCAGCAGTCCGGGACAGTGGAATGAAAAACTGTTTTTT.

Many counts were recorded for this clonotype. V usage is TRBV20-1 and J usage is TRBJ1-1; tentative D call: TRBD1 (5 bases). The CDR3 consists of 14 residues. Germline-derived CDR1 and CDR2 are DFQATT and SNEGSKA (reference sequence). The V end was cut by 2 bases, the J end by 1 base, with 11 bases between. The CDR3 sequence: CSARRIRGNTEAFF. In nucleotides, the CDR3 is TGCAGTGCTAGACGGATAAGGGGGAACACTGAAGCTTTCTTT.

V usage is TRBV20-1 and J usage is TRBJ2-5; D is uncertain. The V end lost 2 bases, the J end lost 5 bases, and 9 bases lay between the germline ends. This CDR3 contains 12 residues. CDR1 is DFQATT, CDR2 SNEGSKA, per germline (reference sequence). The CDR3 reads CSARTGHETQYF. The CDR3 region has the DNA TGCAGTGCTAGAACCGGGCACGAGACCCAGTACTTC.

This clonotype has only a few counts. The rearrangement uses TRBV6-2 or TRBV6-3 and TRBJ2-7, with TRBD1 as a possible D gene (6 bases). The V end was cut by 6 bases, the J end by 3 bases, with 18 bases between. The CDR3 has 15 amino acids. Germline loops: CDR1 MNHEY, CDR2 SVGEGT. CDR3 nucleotide sequence: TGTGCCAGCAGCGTACAACCGGGACAAAGCTACGAGCAGTACTTC. Its protein product is CASSVQPGQSYEQYF.

This clonotype occurred a few times. The CDR3 region is CASSLLWLDLAEGGYTF. The CDR3 DNA sequence: TGTGCCAGCAGTTTATTGTGGTTGGACCTTGCAGAGGGTGGCTACACCTTC. The genes are TRBV28 and TRBJ1-2; D is undetermined. V dropped 1 base and J dropped 7 bases, with 22 bases sitting between them. The CDR3 runs 17 residues. CDR1 is MDHEN and CDR2 is SYDVKM in the germline V gene.

V and J are TRBV7-9 and TRBJ2-7; D call uncertain. Germline CDR1 SEHNR, CDR2 FQNEAQ (reference sequence). The length of the CDR3 is 11 residues. V was trimmed by 5 bases and J by 3 bases, leaving 5 bases between them. The CDR3 loop is CASSAHYEQYF. For the CDR3, the DNA is TGTGCCAGCAGCGCCCACTACGAGCAGTACTTC.

This chain links TRBV7-2 with TRBJ2-7, with 10 bases aligning to TRBD2. The CDR3 consists of 14 residues. Germline V gene sequence: CDR1 SGHTA, CDR2 FQGNSA. Trimming took 6 bases from V and 2 from J; bases not matched to a gene: 4. DNA for the CDR3: TGTGCCAGCAGGCTAGCGGGGGCCGCCTACGAGCAGTACTTC. The encoded protein is CASRLAGAAYEQYF.

This clonotype was counted at least ten times. The chain carries TRBV7-2 and TRBJ2-1, with 8 nucleotides matching TRBD2. CDR1 is SGHTA and CDR2 is FQGNSA in the germline V gene. CDR3 length: 17 residues. V was pared by 5 bases and J by 7 bases, with 16 bases of the junction left unmatched. CDR3 protein: CASSLTSGTRVGNEQFF. CDR3 in DNA: TGTGCCAGCAGCCTGACGTCCGGGACTAGGGTCGGTAATGAGCAGTTCTTC. The full variable domain, with the rest looked up from reference TRBV7-2 and TRBJ2-1, is GAGVSQSPSNKVTEKGKDVELRCDPISGHTALYWYRQSLGQGLEFLIYFQGNSAPDKSGLPSDRFSAERTGGSVSTLTIQRTQQEDSAVYLCASSLTSGTRVGNEQFFGPGTRLTVL.

This sequence joins TRBV15 and TRBJ1-1, with 8 nucleotides matching TRBD1. Germline V gene lookup returns CDR1 LNHNV and CDR2 YYDKDF (reference sequence). The V segment lost 4 bases and the J segment 6 bases; nucleotides outside the gene matches: 4. This CDR3 contains 13 residues. CDR3 sequence reads: CATSILDRAEAFF. CDR3 DNA sequence: TGTGCCACCAGCATCCTGGACAGGGCTGAAGCTTTCTTT.

The rearrangement joins TRBV4-2 to TRBJ1-6; TRBD1 agrees at 11 bases. Germline CDR1 reads LGHNA; CDR2 reads YNFKEQ. The CDR3 is made up of 14 amino acids. V was clipped by 4 bases and J by 8 bases; unmatched bases: 1. CDR3 protein: CASSPGQGDSPLHF. The CDR3 nucleotides are TGTGCCAGCAGCCCGGGACAGGGGGATTCACCCCTCCACTTT.